These 12 T cell receptor beta chains came from one sample sequenced in a study of blood T cell repertoires in COVID-19. Repertoires were generated with immunoSEQ multiplex PCR, while TCRdb's copy carries only in-frame clones and drops some. The profile shows roughly 230,000 clones, about 85% of them singletons. Sample: peripheral blood. The receptors come from a man aged 35 to 55 with acute or convalescent COVID-19.

This clone was detected only once. The V gene is TRBV5-6, the J gene TRBJ1-1, with 7 bases fitting TRBD1. Germline CDR1 SGHDT, CDR2 YYEEEE. The CDR3 contains 14 residues. The trim removed 4 bases at V and 0 bases at J, leaving 3 bases unmatched. Written as DNA, the CDR3 is TGTGCCAGCAGCGGCGGACAGGTGAACACTGAAGCTTTCTTT. Its protein product is CASSGGQVNTEAFF.

The chain has TRBV7-9 and TRBJ2-3; 10 bases fit TRBD2. Germline CDR1 and CDR2: SEHNR and FQNEAQ (reference sequence). The CDR3 sequence is 17 residues long. Unmatched junction bases numbered 9, after V lost 0 bases and J lost 6 bases. CDR3 DNA sequence: TGTGCCAGCAGCTTAGCCCCGACTACTAGCGGGGAGGATACGCAGTATTTT. Its protein product is CASSLAPTTSGEDTQYF.

V is TRBV9 and J is TRBJ1-6, with D unresolved. This CDR3 spans 13 amino acids. V was cut by 0 bases and J by 14 bases, with 12 bases left in between. The germline gives CDR1 SGDLS, CDR2 YYNGEE. The chain's CDR3 is CASSVDRTETLHF. The CDR3 bases are TGTGCCAGCAGCGTAGACCGGACTGAAACCCTCCACTTT.

The CDR3 DNA reads as TGTGCCACCAGTGACGCGACTAGCGGGGGGGCCTCCAATGAGCAGTTCTTC. This gives the protein CATSDATSGGASNEQFF. This chain joins TRBV24-1 and TRBJ2-1; 14 bases are shared with TRBD2. The CDR3 spans 17 residues. Germline lookup yields CDR1 KGHDR and CDR2 SFDVKD. V trimming: 4 bases; J trimming: 6 bases; junction bases outside the gene matches: 7.

CDR3 DNA: TGTGCCAGCAGCGTACAGGGGGCCGACAATGAGCAGTTCTTC. Translation gives CASSVQGADNEQFF. The chain recombines TRBV9 with TRBJ2-1, with 8 bases lining up with TRBD1. With V trimmed by 1 base and J by 5 bases, 2 bases remained unmatched. The CDR3 sequence is 14 residues long. The germline V gene has CDR1 SGDLS and CDR2 YYNGEE.

The chain couples TRBV5-1 to TRBJ2-1; TRBD2 agrees at 13 bases. With V trimmed by 3 bases and J by 4 bases, 4 bases remained unmatched. CDR3 length: 16 amino acids. From germline, CDR1 is SGHRS and CDR2 YFSETQ. The CDR3 spells CASSYRLAGGYNEQFF. The CDR3, as DNA: TGCGCCAGCAGCTACCGACTAGCGGGGGGATACAATGAGCAGTTCTTC.

The chain couples TRBV2 to TRBJ2-7; D uncertain. CDR1 and CDR2 from the germline V gene are SNHLY and FYNNEI. The CDR3 spans 11 residues. Between the trimmed V and J ends, which lost 3 bases and 5 bases, there was a span of 5 bases. CDR3 nucleotides: TGTGCCAGCAGTGATCCGGACGAGCAGTACTTC. Translation gives CASSDPDEQYF.

The V gene is TRBV27, the J gene TRBJ2-7, with 7 bases identical to TRBD2. The CDR3 consists of 16 residues. Germline V gives CDR1 MNHEY, CDR2 SMNVEV (reference sequence). J was trimmed by 3 bases and V by 2 bases; bases with no gene match: 10. The CDR3 region has the DNA TGTGCCAGCAGTTTAGGTTTGGCAGGGAGGGTCTACGAGCAGTACTTC. Encoded protein: CASSLGLAGRVYEQYF.

J is TRBJ1-2 and V is TRBV30; no clear D gene. CDR3 length: 12 amino acids. CDR1 GTSNPN and CDR2 SVGIG come from the germline V gene (reference sequence). V gave up 5 bases and J gave up 7 bases, with 14 bases separating them. CDR3 loop: CAWGPTETGYTF. The CDR3, as DNA: TGTGCCTGGGGCCCCACGGAGACTGGCTACACCTTC.

The V call is TRBV6-1, the J call TRBJ1-3; 9 positions agree with TRBD1. Germline V gene lookup returns CDR1 MNHNS and CDR2 SASEGT. J was trimmed by 4 bases and V by 3 bases; bases with no gene match: 16. The CDR3 length is 19 residues. CDR3 bases: TGTGCCAGCAGTGATCGTCCCGGGACAGGGATTGATCTCGGAAACACCATATATTTT. It encodes CASSDRPGTGIDLGNTIYF.

The chain carries TRBV2 and TRBJ2-7; D is unclear. Germline assignment: CDR1 SNHLY and CDR2 FYNNEI. V lost 4 bases, J lost 1 base, and 14 bases lay in between. The CDR3 runs 15 residues. The CDR3 loop reads CASSAAAASSYEQYF. The DNA of the CDR3 is TGTGCCAGCAGTGCGGCGGCAGCCTCATCCTACGAGCAGTACTTC.

On this clone: Additional DNA sequences in this sample encode the identical CDR3. V usage is TRBV6-5 and J usage is TRBJ1-2; tentatively, D is TRBD1 (6 bases). CDR1 is MNHEY, CDR2 SVGAGI, per germline. The CDR3 length is 13 residues. Trimming cost V 2 bases and J 2 bases, with 6 bases left between them. CDR3 DNA: TGTGCCAGCAGTTACGGACAGAACTATGGCTACACCTTC. It specifies CASSYGQNYGYTF.